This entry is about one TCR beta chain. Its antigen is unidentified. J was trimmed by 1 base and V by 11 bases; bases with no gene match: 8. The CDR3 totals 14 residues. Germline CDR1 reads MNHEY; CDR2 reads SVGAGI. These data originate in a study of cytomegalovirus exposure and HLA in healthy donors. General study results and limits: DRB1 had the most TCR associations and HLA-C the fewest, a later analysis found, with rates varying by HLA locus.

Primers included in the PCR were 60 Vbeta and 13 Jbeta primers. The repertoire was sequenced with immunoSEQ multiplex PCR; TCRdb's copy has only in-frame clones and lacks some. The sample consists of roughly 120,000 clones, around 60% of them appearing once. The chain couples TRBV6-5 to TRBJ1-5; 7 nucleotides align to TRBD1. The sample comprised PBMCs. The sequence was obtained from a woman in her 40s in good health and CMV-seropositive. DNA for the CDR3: TGTGCCGGACGACAGGGCGTGAGCAATCAGCCCCAGCATTTT. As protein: CAGRQGVSNQPQHF.